A single sample gave rise to the 10 T cell receptor beta chains below, sequenced in a study of read filtering for tumor transcriptome and immune sequencing. The library was built from about 400 ng RNA with molecular barcoded adaptors for alpha/delta and beta/gamma chains. TCRdb re-called the reads with MiXCR, one entry per CDR3 protein. This sample yields approximately 140,000 distinct CDR3 sequences, of which roughly 13% are seen a single time; just under 8.5% belongs to the top ten. Sequencing used a population of CD138-negative cells sorted from bone marrow. These receptors were obtained from a donor at least 40 years old with multiple myeloma.

This clonotype was found a few times. This may stem from a read error, because a much larger clone lies one nucleotide away. This rearrangement joins TRBV2 to TRBJ2-1, with D perhaps matching TRBD1 or TRBD2 (5 bases each). The germline V gene has CDR1 SNHLY and CDR2 FYNNEI. V lost 8 bases, J lost 9 bases, and 11 bases lay in between. This CDR3 spans 11 amino acids. The CDR3 here is CASGVGGEQFF. The CDR3 DNA follows: TGTGCCAGCGGGGTTGGGGGTGAGCAGTTCTTC.

This clonotype has a count of ten or more. The chain is built from TRBV11-2 and TRBJ2-3; 7 bases map to TRBD1. This CDR3 has 16 residues. Germline values: CDR1 SGHAT, CDR2 FQNNGV. V dropped 5 bases and J dropped 5; count of bases not matched to a gene: 13. For the CDR3, the DNA is TGTGCCAGCAGCCCATTGGGACAGCAGCTGGAAGATACGCAGTATTTT. This codes for CASSPLGQQLEDTQYF.

This clonotype appeared many times. One end of the junction varies from germline; a read error may be responsible. The chain recombines TRBV29-1 with TRBJ2-2, with D maybe TRBD1 (6 bases). The CDR3 loop spans 14 amino acids. CDR1 is SQVTM and CDR2 is ANQGSEA in the germline V gene. DNA for the CDR3: TGCAGCGTCGAAGGGACACCGAACACCGGGGAGCTGTTTTTT. Protein: CSVEGTPNTGELFF.

This clonotype was observed many times. The chain recombines TRBV20-1 with TRBJ1-1, with 7 nucleotides matching TRBD1. Germline V gives CDR1 DFQATT, CDR2 SNEGSKA (reference sequence). The CDR3 sequence is 16 residues long. Trimming removed 2 bases from V and 4 bases from J; junction bases left unmatched: 13. In nucleotides, the CDR3 is TGCAGTGCTAGAAGGGGGCGGGGTGCACGGGGCACTGAAGCTTTCTTT. Translated: CSARRGRGARGTEAFF.

This clonotype was detected many times. This rearrangement joins TRBV7-8 to TRBJ1-5, with a tentative D call TRBD1 (5 bases). The CDR3 consists of 14 residues. Germline loops: CDR1 SGHVS, CDR2 FQNEAQ. Trimming stripped 2 bases from V and 4 bases from J, with 9 bases between. CDR3 loop: CASSLNEGNQPQHF. CDR3 sequence (DNA): TGTGCCAGCAGCTTAAATGAGGGGAATCAGCCCCAGCATTTT.

The CDR3 bases are TGTGCCACCCTCCCGGGAGACTCTGGAAACACCATATATTTT. It specifies CATLPGDSGNTIYF. The chain couples TRBV19 to TRBJ1-3, with unresolved D. The V end lost 10 bases, the J end lost 0 bases, and 13 bases lay between the germline ends. The CDR3 spans 14 residues. CDR1 and CDR2 from the germline V gene are LNHDA and SQIVND (reference sequence).

This clonotype came up many times. The J gene is TRBJ2-5, the V gene TRBV20-1, with 12 nucleotides matching TRBD2. The CDR3 is made up of 15 amino acids. The J segment lost 0 bases and the V segment lost 4 bases, leaving 3 bases of the junction unmatched. Germline V CDR1 and CDR2: DFQATT, SNEGSKA (reference sequence). CDR3 nucleotide sequence: TGCAGTGCTACGGGACTAGCGGGCTACCAAGAGACCCAGTACTTC. Its translation: CSATGLAGYQETQYF.

In its sample, this clonotype was seen many times. For the CDR3, the DNA is TGTGCCAGCAGCTTAGCGGGCCGACTAAGCGATGAGCAGTTCTTC. This sequence encodes CASSLAGRLSDEQFF. The chain links TRBV7-2 to TRBJ2-1, with a possible D match to TRBD2 (5 bases). The CDR3 is 15 residues long. Germline V gene lookup returns CDR1 SGHTA and CDR2 FQGNSA. V was shortened by 0 bases and J by 8 bases, with 14 bases between the two germline ends.

This clonotype appeared many times. This chain links TRBV20-1 with TRBJ2-7, with TRBD2 matching 9 bases. The trim removed 0 bases at V and 6 bases at J, leaving 9 bases unmatched. The germline gives CDR1 DFQATT, CDR2 SNEGSKA (reference sequence). This CDR3 comprises 15 residues. CDR3 coding DNA: TGCAGTGCTAGAGATCGGGGCAGCGGGAGGTTCGAGCAGTACTTC. Its translation is CSARDRGSGRFEQYF.

This clonotype has a count of ten or more. This chain links TRBV4-1 with TRBJ2-7; tentative D call: TRBD2 (5 bases). Per germline, CDR1 MGHRA and CDR2 YSYEKL. The CDR3 consists of 16 residues. V lost 4 bases and J 7 bases, leaving 23 bases between the germline ends. CDR3 nucleotides: TGCGCCAGCAGCCCTCGACTGTACGGGGATTTGGGAGAGCAGTACTTC. This encodes CASSPRLYGDLGEQYF.